A selection of T cell receptor beta chains follows, all from one sample in a study of T cells in localized non-small cell lung cancer. TCRdb keeps only in-frame clones here, not all; method: immunoSEQ multiplex PCR. The table has 55,000 to 80,000 clones, approximately 84% seen once. The material sequenced was peripheral blood, taken before any cancer treatment. The receptors derive from a female donor of 60 years or more with stage I lung adenocarcinoma. The CDR3 runs from the conserved cysteine through the conserved F or W. Each record gives: clone size, D gene, V gene, CDR3 length, J gene, CDR3 protein, CDR3 DNA. D genes are given only for firm matches. Expanded clones are given a class, and other clones once, few, many or no size at all.

>.|.|TRBV9|16|TRBJ2-1
CASSVAPQGSYNEQFF
TGTGCCAGCAGCGTAGCCCCGCAGGGTTCCTACAATGAGCAGTTCTTC
>once|.|TRBV19|16|TRBJ2-3
CASSPRQGDWGGTQYF
TGTGCCAGTAGTCCGAGACAGGGCGACTGGGGGGGTACGCAGTATTTT
>.|.|TRBV18|15|TRBJ1-4
CASSPQGSTNEKLFF
TGTGCCAGCTCGCCCCAGGGGTCAACTAATGAAAAACTGTTTTTT
>few|TRBD1|TRBV6-5|15|TRBJ1-2
CASRDRIRGTYGYTF
TGTGCCAGCCGGGATAGGATCAGGGGGACCTATGGCTACACCTTC
>.|TRBD2|TRBV4-1|17|TRBJ2-3
CASSQDRTSGITDTQYF
TGCGCCAGCAGCCAAGATAGGACTAGCGGGATTACAGATACGCAGTATTTT
>.|.|TRBV10-2|15|TRBJ1-4
CASSERWATNEKLFF
TGCGCCAGCAGTGAGCGTTGGGCAACTAATGAAAAACTGTTTTTT
>once|TRBD2|TRBV7-2|15|TRBJ2-2
CASSPGLAETGELFF
TGTGCCAGCAGCCCGGGACTAGCGGAGACCGGGGAGCTGTTTTTT
>.|.|TRBV25-1|16|TRBJ2-7
CASSEYGSGTAYEQYF
TGTGCCAGCAGTGAATATGGGTCAGGAACCGCCTACGAGCAGTACTTC
>once|TRBD1|TRBV19|16|TRBJ2-7
CASSGRTGGSSYEQYF
TGTGCCAGTAGTGGGCGAACAGGGGGGAGCTCCTACGAGCAGTACTTC
>.|TRBD2|TRBV7-2|17|TRBJ2-7
CASSLGSGGTMFYEQYF
TGTGCCAGCAGCTTAGGTAGCGGGGGCACTATGTTCTACGAGCAGTACTTC
>.|.|TRBV5-6|13|TRBJ1-6
CASSLENRRSLHF
TGTGCCAGCAGCTTGGAGAACAGGAGATCCCTCCACTTT
>.|.|TRBV7-3|15|TRBJ2-1
CASSLSRLEGDEQFF
TGTGCCAGCAGCTTATCACGATTGGAGGGCGATGAGCAGTTCTTC
>few|.|TRBV2|15|TRBJ1-4
CASRARDGLNEKLFF
TGTGCCAGCAGGGCCCGGGACGGACTGAATGAAAAACTGTTTTTT
>.|TRBD1|TRBV5-1|15|TRBJ1-2
CASSQGTATNYGYTF
TGCGCCAGCAGCCAGGGGACAGCTACTAACTATGGCTACACCTTC
>.|.|TRBV9|12|TRBJ1-1
CASSPPGGEAFF
TGTGCCAGCAGCCCTCCTGGGGGGGAGGCTTTCTTT
>once|.|TRBV6-1|14|TRBJ1-3
CASRTGGSGNTIYF
TGTGCCAGCAGAACAGGCGGTTCGGGAAACACCATATATTTT
>.|.|TRBV29-1|15|TRBJ1-4
CSVEPYSATNEKLFF
TGCAGCGTTGAACCCTACAGTGCAACTAATGAAAAACTGTTTTTT
>.|TRBD1|TRBV7-2|15|TRBJ1-4
CASSIGQGANEKLFF
TGTGCCAGCAGCATCGGACAGGGGGCTAATGAAAAACTGTTTTTT
>.|TRBD1|TRBV29-1|14|TRBJ1-1
CSVGPTGVGTEAFF
TGCAGCGTAGGACCGACAGGGGTGGGTACTGAAGCTTTCTTT
>.|.|TRBV5-4|12|TRBJ2-1
CASSLGNDEQFF
TGTGCCAGCAGCTTGGGAAACGATGAGCAGTTCTTC
>.|TRBD1|TRBV18|15|TRBJ1-3
CASSLQGAPGNTIYF
TGTGCCAGCTCACTACAGGGGGCCCCTGGAAACACCATATATTTT
>.|.|TRBV21-1|11|TRBJ2-7
CASSKVYEQYF
TGTGCCAGCAGCAAAGTCTACGAGCAGTACTTC
>.|.|TRBV21-1|16|TRBJ2-7
CARGTEGTGVPYEQYF
TGTGCCAGGGGGACGGAAGGGACAGGGGTTCCCTACGAGCAGTACTTC